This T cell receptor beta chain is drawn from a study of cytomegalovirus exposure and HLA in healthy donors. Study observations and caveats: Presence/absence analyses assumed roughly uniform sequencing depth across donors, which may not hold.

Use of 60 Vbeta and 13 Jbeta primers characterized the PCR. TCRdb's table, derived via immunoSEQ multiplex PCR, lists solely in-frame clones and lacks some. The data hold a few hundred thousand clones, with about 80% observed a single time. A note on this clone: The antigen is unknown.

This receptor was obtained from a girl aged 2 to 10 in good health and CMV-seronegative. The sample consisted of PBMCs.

Here the CDR3 reads CASSVGTGSYNEQFF. The CDR3 coding sequence is TGTGCCAGCAGCGTTGGGACTGGCTCCTACAATGAGCAGTTCTTC. The chain recombines TRBV9 with TRBJ2-1, with D maybe TRBD2 (6 bases). The length of the CDR3 is 15 residues. V was cut by 2 bases and J by 0 bases, with 9 bases left in between. Germline V gene data show CDR1 as SGDLS and CDR2 as YYNGEE.